The 21 T cell receptor beta chains below were found in one sample sequenced in a study of blood T cell repertoires in COVID-19. The table came from immunoSEQ multiplex PCR; TCRdb's copy has only in-frame clones and leaves some out. The table records 85,000 to 100,000 clones, approximately 86% of them present only once. Input material: peripheral blood. The source of these receptors is a man aged 55-75 years with acute or convalescent COVID-19.

This chain links TRBV6-2 or TRBV6-3 with TRBJ2-7; 10 nucleotides line up with TRBD1. Trimming cost V 0 bases and J 4 bases; bases outside gene matches: 3. The CDR3 contains 15 residues. CDR1 is MNHEY, CDR2 SVGEGT, per germline. CDR3 coding DNA: TGTGCCAGCAGTTACTCGGGGACAGGGGATTACGAGCAGTACTTC. Its translation: CASSYSGTGDYEQYF.

This chain's CDR3 is CASSEALRSEQYF. The CDR3 coding sequence is TGTGCCAGCAGTGAAGCGCTTCGGAGCGAGCAGTACTTC. The chain combines TRBV6-1 with TRBJ2-7; D unresolved. The CDR3 is made up of 13 amino acids. V lost 0 bases to trimming and J lost 6 bases, with 9 bases between them. From germline, CDR1 is MNHNS and CDR2 SASEGT.

This chain joins TRBV5-5 and TRBJ2-7; 7 bases are shared with TRBD1. This CDR3 has 15 residues. V was pared by 0 bases and J by 0 bases, with 3 bases of the junction left unmatched. Germline V gene lookup returns CDR1 SGHKS and CDR2 YYEKEE (reference sequence). The CDR3 bases are TGTGCCAGCAGCTTGGCAGGGGACAGCTCCTACGAGCAGTACTTC. This sequence encodes CASSLAGDSSYEQYF.

The chain employs TRBV5-1 and TRBJ1-1; D remains unclear. With 0 bases removed from V and 5 bases from J, the gap between germline ends came to 20 bases. The germline CDR1 and CDR2 sequences are SGHRS and YFSETQ. This CDR3 region has 17 residues. The CDR3 spells CASSLEPGLAARTEAFF. The CDR3 region has the DNA TGCGCCAGCAGCTTGGAGCCAGGATTGGCTGCAAGGACTGAAGCTTTCTTT.

The chain is built from TRBV2 and TRBJ2-7, with D maybe TRBD1 (7 bases). The CDR3 runs to 18 residues. Looked up from germline, CDR1 is SNHLY and CDR2 is FYNNEI. V lost 7 bases and J 0 bases, leaving 25 bases between the germline ends. The CDR3: CASTTVRGVRDSSYEQYF. For the CDR3, the DNA is TGTGCCAGCACCACTGTAAGGGGGGTCCGGGACAGCTCCTACGAGCAGTACTTC.

The rearrangement joins TRBV6-2 or TRBV6-3 to TRBJ2-4; weak D call: TRBD2 (5 bases). Germline CDR1 reads MNHEY; CDR2 reads SVGEGT. CDR3 length equals 14 residues. V lost 6 bases and J 0 bases, leaving 9 bases between the germline ends. CDR3 sequence: CASSDGVAKNIQYF. The CDR3 DNA reads TGTGCCAGCAGCGACGGGGTAGCCAAAAACATTCAGTACTTC.

This rearrangement joins TRBV19 to TRBJ2-5; 8 nucleotides match TRBD1. J lost 9 bases, V lost 1 base, and 7 bases had no gene match. CDR1 is LNHDA, CDR2 SQIVND, per germline (reference sequence). The CDR3 covers 14 residues. The CDR3 region is CASSIGQGALSQYF. CDR3 DNA: TGTGCCAGTAGTATAGGTCAGGGGGCATTGTCCCAGTACTTC.

The CDR3 bases are TGTGCCAGCAGCCCTACTTGGACAGGTCCGAGGACTGAAGCTTTCTTT. As protein: CASSPTWTGPRTEAFF. V and J are TRBV6-2 or TRBV6-3 and TRBJ1-1; 7 bases line up with TRBD1. Germline V gene lookup returns CDR1 MNHEY and CDR2 SVGEGT. This CDR3 comprises 16 residues. V trimming: 6 bases; J trimming: 5 bases; junction bases outside the gene matches: 15.

The V call is TRBV12-5, the J call TRBJ1-5, with TRBD1 identical over 10 bases. This CDR3 is built from 18 residues. CDR1 is LGHNT and CDR2 is FRNRAP in the germline V gene. The junction had 10 bases not matched to a gene; V was cut back by 5 bases and J by 0 bases. The CDR3 DNA reads TGTGCTAGTGGTGCAAAGGGACAGGGGCTCTATAGCAATCAGCCCCAGCATTTT. Translating gives CASGAKGQGLYSNQPQHF.

V is TRBV24-1 and J is TRBJ2-1, with 11 bases that match TRBD2. The germline CDR1 and CDR2 sequences are KGHDR and SFDVKD. CDR3 length: 15 amino acids. Trimming at V came to 4 bases and at J to 4 bases, leaving 2 bases not matched to a gene. CDR3 nucleotides: TGTGCCACCAGTGAGGCTAGCGGGGGGTACAATGAGCAGTTCTTC. Protein: CATSEASGGYNEQFF.

V usage is TRBV20-1 and J usage is TRBJ2-1; D unclear. This CDR3 region has 10 residues. CDR1 DFQATT and CDR2 SNEGSKA come from the germline V gene (reference sequence). V lost 5 bases and J lost 8, with 7 bases in between. CDR3 in amino acids: CSAVSYEQFF. The CDR3 bases are TGCAGTGCTGTTAGTTATGAGCAGTTCTTC.

The rearrangement joins TRBV7-6 to TRBJ2-1; 8 nucleotides match TRBD2. Per the germline V gene, CDR1 is SGHVS and CDR2 is FNYEAQ. The CDR3 extends over 14 amino acids. The J segment lost 4 bases and the V segment lost 3 bases, leaving 2 bases of the junction unmatched. CDR3 amino acids: CASSFSGGYNEQFF. In nucleotides, the CDR3 is TGTGCCAGCAGCTTCAGCGGGGGTTACAATGAGCAGTTCTTC.

This chain links TRBV29-1 with TRBJ1-2; possibly TRBD1 for D (6 bases). The V end was cut by 6 bases, the J end by 4 bases, with 12 bases between. Germline loops: CDR1 SQVTM, CDR2 ANQGSEA. The CDR3 length is 12 residues. The CDR3 spells CSVNRASYGYTF. The CDR3 DNA reads as TGCAGCGTCAACAGGGCCTCCTATGGCTACACCTTC.

The rearrangement joins TRBV11-2 to TRBJ1-2; 8 bases are shared with TRBD1. Looked up from germline, CDR1 is SGHAT and CDR2 is FQNNGV. This CDR3 contains 13 residues. V lost 6 bases to trimming and J lost 8 bases; unmatched junction nucleotides: 8. The CDR3 here is CASRLTGGSGYTF. The CDR3 nucleotides are TGTGCCAGCAGACTTACAGGGGGTTCCGGCTACACCTTC.

Only one count was recorded for this clone. The V call is TRBV10-3, the J call TRBJ1-1; 7 bases align to TRBD1. CDR1 is ENHRY and CDR2 is SYGVKD in the germline V gene. Trimming cost V 7 bases and J 3 bases; bases outside gene matches: 5. The CDR3 has 13 amino acids. CDR3 amino acids: CAIKPGGYTEAFF. CDR3 coding DNA: TGTGCCATCAAGCCAGGGGGGTACACTGAAGCTTTCTTT.

The chain uses TRBV6-5 and TRBJ1-6; 7 bases are a match to TRBD1. The CDR3 totals 15 residues. CDR1 and CDR2 (germline): MNHEY, SVGAGI. Trimming at V came to 2 bases and at J to 6 bases, leaving 4 bases not matched to a gene. CDR3 nucleotides: TGTGCCAGCAGTTACGTCCAGGGGGTTAATTCACCCCTCCACTTT. Translating gives CASSYVQGVNSPLHF.

The chain combines TRBV5-4 with TRBJ2-7, with D perhaps TRBD2 (5 bases). Germline V gives CDR1 SGHNT, CDR2 YYREEE (reference sequence). CDR3 length: 14 amino acids. V was cut by 3 bases and J by 2 bases, with 12 bases left in between. The CDR3 spells CASSYPGSTYEQYF. The DNA for the CDR3 is TGTGCCAGCAGCTATCCGGGATCGACCTACGAGCAGTACTTC. The entire variable domain, with the rest obtained from reference TRBV5-4 and TRBJ2-7, is as follows: ETGVTQSPTHLIKTRGQQVTLRCSSQSGHNTVSWYQQALGQGPQFIFQYYREEENGRGNFPPRFSGLQFPNYSSELNVNALELDDSALYLCASSYPGSTYEQYFGPGTRLTVT.

The gene calls are TRBV19 and TRBJ2-1, with TRBD2 matching over 9 bases. The germline V gene encodes CDR1 LNHDA and CDR2 SQIVND (reference sequence). With V trimmed by 5 bases and J by 8 bases, 10 bases remained unmatched. The CDR3 has 15 amino acids. DNA for the CDR3: TGTGCCAGTAGTGCGAGGGCTAGCGGGACCCATGAGCAGTTCTTC. It encodes CASSARASGTHEQFF.

The chain is built from TRBV7-2 and TRBJ2-2, with 14 positions matching TRBD2. CDR3 length: 16 amino acids. V was clipped by 5 bases and J by 8 bases; unmatched bases: 7. CDR1 is SGHTA, CDR2 FQGNSA, per germline. The CDR3 region has the DNA TGTGCCAGCAGCCAGGGACTAGCGGGAGCAGGTGGGGAGCTGTTTTTT. It is translated as CASSQGLAGAGGELFF.

The chain employs TRBV14 and TRBJ2-1; TRBD2 agrees at 14 bases. V was pared by 5 bases and J by 1 base, with 10 bases of the junction left unmatched. The germline CDR1 and CDR2 sequences are SGHDN and FVKESK. The CDR3 has 19 amino acids. The CDR3 bases are TGTGCCAGCAGCGTCAGACTAGCGGGAGGGCCCGGGTCCTACAATGAGCAGTTCTTC. Residues: CASSVRLAGGPGSYNEQFF.

This clone showed up just once. The gene calls are TRBV14 and TRBJ2-5, with 14 bases matching TRBD2. This CDR3 is built from 17 residues. V was pared by 4 bases and J by 5 bases, with 9 bases of the junction left unmatched. Looked up from germline, CDR1 is SGHDN and CDR2 is FVKESK. The CDR3 protein is CASSPTRRTSGRETQYF. In DNA, the CDR3 is TGTGCCAGCAGCCCTACCCGCAGGACTAGCGGGAGGGAGACCCAGTACTTC.